Listed below are T cell receptor beta chains from one sample, sequenced in a study of blood T cell repertoires in COVID-19. Sequencing was performed with immunoSEQ multiplex PCR; in TCRdb, only in-frame clones are kept and a portion is missing. This table holds about 74,000 clones, around 75% found once. The sample consisted of peripheral blood. These receptor sequences come from a man between 65 and 79 years old with acute or convalescent COVID-19. CDR3s include the opening cysteine and the closing phenylalanine or tryptophan. The order of the fields is J gene, clone size, V gene, D gene, CDR3 DNA, CDR3 protein. D genes are given only for firm matches. Rows may omit the clone size; those that give it use once, few, many or a size class.

TRBJ1-4 | NA | TRBV15 | NA | TGTGCCACCAGCAGACAGGTTGGGGGGAATGAAAAACTGTTTTTT | CATSRQVGGNEKLFF
TRBJ1-6 | NA | TRBV16 | NA | TGTGCCAGCAGCCAACCTTCGATCCCCGGACCCCTCCACTTT | CASSQPSIPGPLHF
TRBJ2-7 | NA | TRBV27 | TRBD1 | TGTGCCAGCAGTTTTGACAGGGGGCGCAACGAGCAGTACTTC | CASSFDRGRNEQYF
TRBJ2-1 | NA | TRBV9 | NA | TGTGCCAGCACCCCCCAGTGGAGTAATGAGCAGTTCTTC | CASTPQWSNEQFF
TRBJ1-1 | NA | TRBV19 | TRBD1 | TGTGCCAGTAGTATAGGACAGGGGAACACTGAAGCTTTCTTT | CASSIGQGNTEAFF
TRBJ2-7 | NA | TRBV28 | NA | TGTGCCAGCACCTTTTATTCCCCCCCCTACGAGCAGTACTTC | CASTFYSPPYEQYF
TRBJ1-2 | NA | TRBV28 | NA | TGTGCCAGCAGCTCCGGGGGTTGGGGCCCGACCCGAAACTATGGCTACACCTTC | CASSSGGWGPTRNYGYTF
TRBJ1-6 | NA | TRBV28 | NA | TGTGCCAGCACCCTCGGGGGGACCCTCCACTTT | CASTLGGTLHF
TRBJ2-7 | NA | TRBV7-3 | TRBD2 | TGTGCCAGCAGCTTAGATGGACTAGTCGCCTACGAGCAGTACTTC | CASSLDGLVAYEQYF
TRBJ2-7 | few | TRBV5-1 | TRBD1 | TGCGCCAGCAGCCGGACAGGCCTCTCCTACGAGCAGTACTTC | CASSRTGLSYEQYF
TRBJ2-7 | NA | TRBV28 | TRBD2 | TGTGCCAGCTCGACTAGCTCCTACTACGAGCAGTACTTC | CASSTSSYYEQYF
TRBJ1-5 | NA | TRBV18 | TRBD1 | TGTGCCAGCTCACCAGACAGGGGCTCGGGTCAGCCCCAGCATTTT | CASSPDRGSGQPQHF
TRBJ2-2 | NA | TRBV4-2 | TRBD1 | TGTGCCAGCACCACCTCGACAGGGGGCGACACCGGGGAGCTGTTTTTT | CASTTSTGGDTGELFF
TRBJ2-3 | NA | TRBV7-7 | NA | TGTGCTAGCAGCTTGGGGACACGGCCAAATACGCAGTATTTT | CASSLGTRPNTQYF
TRBJ1-1 | once | TRBV19 | TRBD1 | TGTGCCAGTAGTATCACAGGGGGCCTTAGCACTGAAGCTTTCTTT | CASSITGGLSTEAFF
TRBJ2-1 | NA | TRBV6-6 | TRBD2 | TGTGCCAGCAGTCGGCGCGGCGGGAGTGTGGTCTACAATGAGCAGTTCTTC | CASSRRGGSVVYNEQFF
TRBJ2-2 | NA | TRBV5-1 | TRBD2 | TGCGCCAGCAGAACTAGCGGGAACACCGGGGAGCTGTTTTTT | CASRTSGNTGELFF
TRBJ2-5 | NA | TRBV15 | NA | TGTGCCACCAGCTCCCAACAAACGGAGACCCAGTACTTC | CATSSQQTETQYF
TRBJ2-7 | once | TRBV9 | TRBD2 | TGTGCCAGCAGCGTAGGGGGAGGGACCCACGAGCAGTACTTC | CASSVGGGTHEQYF
TRBJ1-5 | NA | TRBV5-8 | NA | TGTGCCAGCAGCTTGCCCCAGGGGTCGAGCAATCAGCCCCAGCATTTT | CASSLPQGSSNQPQHF
TRBJ1-3 | NA | TRBV10-3 | NA | TGTGCCATTCACAGCTCTGGAAACACCATATATTTT | CAIHSSGNTIYF
TRBJ1-1 | once | TRBV9 | TRBD1 | TGTGCCAGCAGCTCCCGGGGGACAGTGAACACTGAAGCTTTCTTT | CASSSRGTVNTEAFF
TRBJ1-2 | NA | TRBV3-1/TRBV3-2 | TRBD1 | TGTGCCAGCAGCCAGGCGGGACAGAGCTATGGCTACACCTTC | CASSQAGQSYGYTF
TRBJ1-1 | few | TRBV28 | TRBD1 | TGTGCCAGCACAAGGACAGGTCCCGAAGCTTTCTTT | CASTRTGPEAFF
TRBJ2-7 | few | TRBV12-3/TRBV12-4 | TRBD1 | TGTGCCAGCAGACAGGACAGGGGCCACGAGCAGTACTTC | CASRQDRGHEQYF
TRBJ2-1 | NA | TRBV4-1 | TRBD2 | TGCGCCAGCAGCCAAGATCCCAGCGGGAGGAGAAATGAGCAGTTCTTC | CASSQDPSGRRNEQFF